This T cell receptor beta chain was recorded in a study of cytomegalovirus exposure and HLA in healthy donors. Study-level background: Around 77% of 350 to 400 genotyped donors fell in the Caucasian-associated ancestry cluster.

As regards this clone: What it binds is unknown.

General observations from the study: Among TCR sequences, most were rare, though some public TCRs appeared in many donors. Researchers reportedly found TCR beta sequences accurately predicted most subjects' HLA-A and HLA-B alleles. Productive status was seen about 87% or about 30% of the time for most TCR beta V segments in an earlier analysis.

With 60 Vbeta and 13 Jbeta primers, the PCR was carried out. Method: immunoSEQ multiplex PCR; TCRdb's copy keeps in-frame clones and lacks some. The table lists nearly 100,000 clones, roughly four fifths of them singletons. The CDR3 totals 16 residues. V was clipped by 0 bases and J by 9 bases; unmatched bases: 6. Germline CDR1 is SEHNR and CDR2 is FQNEAQ (reference sequence). The rearrangement uses TRBV7-9 and TRBJ2-1; 12 nucleotides align to TRBD1. This sequence originates from a woman in her sixties or seventies in good health and CMV-seropositive. Sequencing input: PBMCs. The CDR3 here is CASSLARDRGHGEQFF. DNA of the CDR3: TGTGCCAGCAGCTTAGCACGGGACAGGGGGCATGGTGAGCAGTTCTTC.